One and the same sample provided the 27 T cell receptor beta chains below, sequenced in a study of T-cell reconstitution after alpha-beta-depleted transplantation in children. A library of TCRbeta sequences, prepared with unique molecular identifiers, was generated. TCRdb independently ran MiXCR on the PCR reads; one entry per CDR3 protein. The top ten hold about 14% of the sample, which has fewer than 95,000 distinct CDR3 sequences, about 12% seen once. The sequenced sample was PBMCs from the stem cell graft donor, obtained from the stem cell graft. These receptors came from a human donor who donated a stem cell graft to a child with inherited bone marrow failure.

This clonotype appeared a few times. The chain uses TRBV3-1 and TRBJ2-5, with a possible D match to TRBD1 (5 bases). This CDR3 region has 14 residues. Germline V gene lookup returns CDR1 LGHDT and CDR2 YNNKEL (reference sequence). V lost 3 bases and J lost 7, with 15 bases in between. The DNA of the CDR3 is TGTGCCAGCAGCCATGCGGACATAGATGGGACCCAGTACTTC. It specifies CASSHADIDGTQYF.

This clonotype has at least ten counts. CDR3 in DNA: TGTGCCAGCAGCCGAATGGTAGGGGAGCAGTTCTTC. It translates to CASSRMVGEQFF. The gene calls are TRBV7-8 and TRBJ2-1; D ambiguous. Trimming cost V 5 bases and J 10 bases, with 12 bases left between them. CDR1 and CDR2 (germline): SGHVS, FQNEAQ. The CDR3 is 12 amino acids.

There are many counts of this clonotype. This chain connects TRBV15 to TRBJ2-1; 7 bases agree with TRBD2. Germline CDR1 reads LNHNV; CDR2 reads YYDKDF (reference sequence). This CDR3 has 18 residues. The J segment lost 0 bases and the V segment lost 0 bases, leaving 8 bases of the junction unmatched. CDR3 coding DNA: TGTGCCACCAGCAGAGATCTCGATACGGGGGGCTCCTACAATGAGCAGTTCTTC. Residues: CATSRDLDTGGSYNEQFF.

This rearrangement joins TRBV3-1 to TRBJ2-5; D unresolved. The CDR3 sequence is 12 residues long. CDR1 LGHDT and CDR2 YNNKEL come from the germline V gene (reference sequence). The ends were cut back, 1 base at V and 4 bases at J, with 4 bases in the middle. CDR3 in amino acids: CASSQVVETQYF. CDR3 nucleotides: TGTGCCAGCAGCCAAGTCGTAGAGACCCAGTACTTC.

This clonotype was counted between two and nine times. The rearrangement links TRBV20-1 to TRBJ2-3; D tentatively fits TRBD1 or TRBD2 (6 bases each). Trimming cost V 6 bases and J 6 bases, with 10 bases left between them. The CDR3 loop spans 11 amino acids. Germline CDR1 reads DFQATT; CDR2 reads SNEGSKA (reference sequence). The CDR3 nucleotides are TGCAGTGCCCCCGGGGGCGATACGCAGTATTTT. Its translation is CSAPGGDTQYF.

This clonotype was observed at least ten times. V is TRBV9 and J is TRBJ2-7; a possible D gene is TRBD1 (5 bases). The germline V gene encodes CDR1 SGDLS and CDR2 YYNGEE. V was trimmed by 0 bases and J by 1 base, leaving 8 bases between them. The CDR3 runs to 14 residues. The CDR3 loop reads CASSVGGKSYEQYF. CDR3 nucleotide sequence: TGTGCCAGCAGCGTAGGGGGCAAATCCTACGAGCAGTACTTC.

This clonotype has at least ten counts. The chain has TRBV5-1 and TRBJ2-2; 8 bases align to TRBD1. V was clipped by 4 bases and J by 4 bases; unmatched bases: 9. Germline CDR1 reads SGHRS; CDR2 reads YFSETQ. The CDR3 length is 16 residues. CDR3: CASSPADRAATGELFF. The CDR3 bases are TGCGCCAGCAGCCCAGCGGACAGGGCGGCCACCGGGGAGCTGTTTTTT. Drawing the rest from reference TRBV5-1 and TRBJ2-2, the complete variable domain is KAGVTQTPRYLIKTRGQQVTLSCSPISGHRSVSWYQQTPGQGLQFLFEYFSETQRNKGNFPGRFSGRQFSNSRSEMNVSTLELGDSALYLCASSPADRAATGELFFGEGSRLTVL.

This clonotype showed up many times. The chain couples TRBV7-2 to TRBJ2-3; TRBD2 is a possible D gene (6 bases). Looked up from germline, CDR1 is SGHTA and CDR2 is FQGNSA. Between the trimmed V and J ends, which lost 2 bases and 4 bases, there was a span of 16 bases. This CDR3 has 16 residues. The CDR3: CASSLNPRRAADTQYF. CDR3 DNA: TGTGCCAGCAGCTTAAACCCTCGGAGGGCCGCAGATACGCAGTATTTT.

This clonotype was observed many times. This chain connects TRBV7-9 to TRBJ2-1; 7 nucleotides agree with TRBD1. Germline values: CDR1 SEHNR, CDR2 FQNEAQ (reference sequence). CDR3 length: 16 residues. Trimming at V came to 5 bases and at J to 0 bases, leaving 7 bases not matched to a gene. This CDR3 reads CASSPRQGSSYNEQFF. DNA of the CDR3: TGTGCCAGCAGCCCTCGACAGGGAAGCTCCTACAATGAGCAGTTCTTC. Combining the CDR3 with reference TRBV7-9 and TRBJ2-1 gives the whole variable domain DTGVSQNPRHKITKRGQNVTFRCDPISEHNRLYWYRQTLGQGPEFLTYFQNEAQLEKSRLLSDRFSAERPKGSFSTLEIQRTEQGDSAMYLCASSPRQGSSYNEQFFGPGTRLTVL.

At least ten counts were recorded for this clonotype. The chain uses TRBV3-1 and TRBJ1-1; no definite D call. From germline, CDR1 is LGHDT and CDR2 YNNKEL (reference sequence). The length of the CDR3 is 17 residues. The ends were cut back, 3 bases at V and 3 bases at J, with 20 bases in the middle. The CDR3 is CASSHARRVASDTEAFF. In DNA, the CDR3 is TGTGCCAGCAGCCACGCTCGGCGAGTGGCGTCGGACACTGAAGCTTTCTTT. Variable domain in full (rest from reference TRBV3-1 and TRBJ1-1): DTAVSQTPKYLVTQMGNDKSIKCEQNLGHDTMYWYKQDSKKFLKIMFSYNNKELIINETVPNRFSPKSPDKAHLNLHINSLELGDSAVYFCASSHARRVASDTEAFFGQGTRLTVV.

There are many counts of this clonotype. The chain joins TRBV28 to TRBJ1-2; possible D gene TRBD1, 5 bases. Trimming removed 7 bases from V and 8 bases from J, with 17 bases in between. Per germline, CDR1 MDHEN and CDR2 SYDVKM. The CDR3 runs to 13 residues. CDR3: CASTNRPQGGYTF. CDR3 in DNA: TGTGCCAGCACCAACCGTCCCCAGGGAGGCTACACCTTC.

This clonotype was seen many times. This chain links TRBV20-1 with TRBJ1-5, with D uncertain. In germline, CDR1 is DFQATT, CDR2 SNEGSKA (reference sequence). The CDR3 totals 13 residues. In DNA, the CDR3 is TGCAGCCACCACAGCAATAGCAATCAGCCCCAGCATTTT. Translated: CSHHSNSNQPQHF.

Many counts were recorded for this clonotype. The chain employs TRBV19 and TRBJ2-7; tentatively, D is TRBD2 (6 bases). This CDR3 has 17 residues. Trimming took 4 bases from V and 2 from J, leaving 21 bases between them. Germline values: CDR1 LNHDA, CDR2 SQIVND (reference sequence). This chain's CDR3 is CASSRREDILDTYEQYF. The CDR3 DNA sequence: TGTGCCAGTAGTAGGAGGGAGGACATACTCGACACCTACGAGCAGTACTTC.

The rearrangement links TRBV20-1 to TRBJ2-2; D is ambiguous. Trimming shortened V by 3 bases and J by 3 bases, and 5 bases separated the two germline ends. Looked up from germline, CDR1 is DFQATT and CDR2 is SNEGSKA (reference sequence). CDR3 size: 12 residues. CDR3 sequence (DNA): TGCAGTGCTAGTTGGCACACCGGGGAGCTGTTTTTT. Its protein product is CSASWHTGELFF.

This clonotype appeared many times. The CDR3 here is CASSGTSEQQFF. The CDR3 coding sequence is TGTGCCAGCTCCGGGACTAGCGAGCAGCAGTTCTTC. This rearrangement joins TRBV18 to TRBJ2-1; 10 nucleotides match TRBD2. The CDR3 runs 12 residues. With 6 bases clipped from V and 11 bases from J, the junction kept 4 bases outside the gene matches. Germline values: CDR1 KGHSH, CDR2 LQKENI.

Many counts were recorded for this clonotype. The chain uses TRBV20-1 and TRBJ2-7, with D possibly called TRBD1 or TRBD2 (6 bases each). The CDR3 has 14 amino acids. CDR1 is DFQATT and CDR2 is SNEGSKA in the germline V gene (reference sequence). The CDR3 sequence is CSGGFGGDSYEQYF. In DNA form, the CDR3 reads TGCAGCGGGGGCTTCGGGGGAGATTCCTACGAGCAGTACTTC.

J is TRBJ2-1 and V is TRBV7-3; D unclear. The length of the CDR3 is 13 residues. The germline V and J ends were trimmed by 5 bases and 12 bases, with 17 bases remaining between them. From germline, CDR1 is SGHTA and CDR2 FQGTGA. The CDR3 protein is CASSPGPGRWQFF. DNA of the CDR3: TGTGCCAGCAGCCCCGGGCCCGGCCGCTGGCAGTTCTTC.

As regards this clonotype: One base away lies a much larger clone, so this may be a sequencing read error. This chain connects TRBV7-9 to TRBJ2-7; no clear D gene. CDR1 is SEHNR, CDR2 FQNEAQ, per germline (reference sequence). CDR3 size: 12 residues. Deletions cut 4 bases from V and 4 bases from J, with 8 bases between. CDR3 protein: CASSWVNYEQYF. For the CDR3, the DNA is TGTGCCAGCAGCTGGGTGAATTACGAGCAGTACTTC.

Many counts were recorded for this clonotype. J is TRBJ2-7 and V is TRBV15, with 14 bases aligning to TRBD2. V lost 1 base, J lost 0 bases, and 5 bases stayed unmatched. CDR3 length equals 18 residues. CDR1 is LNHNV and CDR2 is YYDKDF in the germline V gene (reference sequence). CDR3 nucleotide sequence: TGTGCCACCAGCAGAGCGCTCGGGACTAGCGGGAGCTCCTACGAGCAGTACTTC. Amino acids: CATSRALGTSGSSYEQYF.

This clonotype came up many times. The CDR3 spells CASSQDPAGGDTQYF. The CDR3 DNA sequence: TGCGCCAGCAGCCAAGACCCCGCGGGCGGGGATACGCAGTATTTT. The chain joins TRBV4-3 to TRBJ2-3, with D perhaps TRBD2 (5 bases). Trimming took off 0 bases at V and 6 bases at J, with 13 bases between the two ends. CDR1 and CDR2 from the germline V gene are LGHNA and YSLEER. This CDR3 has 15 amino acids.

CDR3 loop: CASSGTGTDTQYF. The DNA of the CDR3 is TGTGCCAGCTCCGGGACAGGGACAGATACGCAGTATTTT. The chain carries TRBV7-6 and TRBJ2-3; 9 bases agree with TRBD1. With 8 bases clipped from V and 3 bases from J, the junction kept 3 bases outside the gene matches. In germline, CDR1 is SGHVS, CDR2 FNYEAQ. The CDR3 length is 13 residues.

This clonotype was recorded at least ten times. This chain uses TRBV20-1 with TRBJ1-5; D is unclear. CDR3 size: 12 residues. V was cut by 6 bases and J by 7 bases, with 13 bases left in between. Germline V gene sequence: CDR1 DFQATT, CDR2 SNEGSKA (reference sequence). CDR3 coding DNA: TGCAGTGCCCCCGTCGGAGGCCAGCCCCAGCATTTT. Protein: CSAPVGGQPQHF.

This clonotype was counted at least ten times. This sequence joins TRBV5-1 and TRBJ2-3; D gene uncertain. The CDR3 extends over 14 amino acids. V was shortened by 0 bases and J by 4 bases, with 9 bases between the two germline ends. In germline, CDR1 is SGHRS, CDR2 YFSETQ. The CDR3 DNA is TGCGCCAGCAGCTTGGGAGGTACCCCAGATACGCAGTATTTT. Its translation is CASSLGGTPDTQYF.

There are many counts of this clonotype. The rearrangement links TRBV20-1 to TRBJ1-1; TRBD1 aligns across 9 bases. Germline V lookup: CDR1 DFQATT, CDR2 SNEGSKA (reference sequence). This CDR3 has 14 residues. The ends lost 7 bases at V and 0 bases at J; junction bases unmatched: 6. CDR3 in DNA: TGCAGTGTGTTACAGGGGGCGATGAACACTGAAGCTTTCTTT. This codes for CSVLQGAMNTEAFF.

This clonotype was counted at least ten times. The rearrangement uses TRBV5-1 and TRBJ2-1; TRBD1 matches at 11 bases. This CDR3 region has 15 residues. The germline CDR1 and CDR2 sequences are SGHRS and YFSETQ. After removal of 5 bases from V and 6 bases from J, the junction contained 7 bases not matched to a gene. Here the CDR3 DNA reads TGCGCCAGCAGAACCGGGACAGGGGGGCCCAATGAGCAGTTCTTC. Translating it yields CASRTGTGGPNEQFF.

This clonotype has at least ten counts. V is TRBV7-2 and J is TRBJ1-1; TRBD1 aligns across 9 bases. V lost 5 bases, J lost 6 bases, and 10 bases stayed unmatched. The CDR3 loop spans 15 amino acids. CDR1 is SGHTA and CDR2 is FQGNSA in the germline V gene. The CDR3 sequence is CASSHGDRVGAEAFF. The CDR3 bases are TGTGCCAGCAGCCACGGGGACAGGGTCGGGGCTGAAGCTTTCTTT.

There are many counts of this clonotype. CDR3 residues: CASSDRSPYNEQFF. The CDR3 DNA reads TGTGCCAGCAGCGACCGTTCACCCTACAATGAGCAGTTCTTC. The rearrangement joins TRBV12-3 or TRBV12-4 to TRBJ2-1; D call uncertain. This CDR3 has 14 amino acids. The V and J ends lost 6 bases and 2 bases respectively, with 11 bases between them.